This is a list of T cell receptor beta chains from one sample in a study of blood T cell repertoires in COVID-19. Measured with immunoSEQ multiplex PCR; TCRdb has only the in-frame clones, and not every one. The sample shows more than 150,000 clones, 80% to 85% of them seen only once. The sequenced sample consisted of peripheral blood. Receptors were obtained from a woman in her twenties or thirties with acute or convalescent COVID-19. CDR3s leave out the opening cysteine and the closing phenylalanine or tryptophan. Fields, in order: V gene, CDR3 protein.

V gene: TRBV5-1; CDR3 protein: ASSLGGRRQGWNSPLH
V gene: TRBV6-5; CDR3 protein: ASRTGPRNEQF
V gene: TRBV6-5; CDR3 protein: ASSGGMRGQPQH
V gene: TRBV15; CDR3 protein: ATGTGGLYGQY
V gene: TRBV4-3; CDR3 protein: ASSPRGRRIQY
V gene: TRBV7-2; CDR3 protein: ASSLGLAGGLYEQY
V gene: TRBV7-2; CDR3 protein: ASSLQENTEAF
V gene: TRBV13; CDR3 protein: ASSFGTLNQPQH
V gene: TRBV27; CDR3 protein: ASRTRNNTGELF
V gene: TRBV9; CDR3 protein: ASSVDRGYGEKLF
V gene: TRBV5-1; CDR3 protein: ASSSGLAGTQETQY
V gene: TRBV4-2; CDR3 protein: ASSEGTSGSLTLFYEQY
V gene: TRBV4-1; CDR3 protein: ASSLQETQY
V gene: TRBV27; CDR3 protein: ASSLLGTGSRYTEAF
V gene: TRBV6-5; CDR3 protein: ASSHTYNEQF
V gene: TRBV18; CDR3 protein: ASSLTDGRSSRAQY
V gene: TRBV14; CDR3 protein: ASSQDQRKLAASYEQY
V gene: TRBV11-2; CDR3 protein: ASSLRQGAHTNYGYT
V gene: TRBV11-2; CDR3 protein: ASSVGLRDTGELF
V gene: TRBV27; CDR3 protein: ASRRQGSNEQY
V gene: TRBV5-4; CDR3 protein: ASSLDSSTNEKLF
V gene: TRBV7-4; CDR3 protein: ASSPTGNTIY
V gene: TRBV19; CDR3 protein: ASRGLAREQF
V gene: TRBV29-1; CDR3 protein: SVDQGPNQPQH
V gene: TRBV24-1; CDR3 protein: ATSDPVRDRGGYT